Shown below are 7 T cell receptor beta chains from a single sample sequenced in a study of cytomegalovirus exposure and HLA in healthy donors. The repertoire was sequenced with immunoSEQ multiplex PCR; TCRdb's copy has only in-frame clones and lacks some. The data contain fewer than 100,000 clones, under 95% of them singletons. The sample taken for sequencing was PBMCs. The receptors come from a man aged 25 to 45 in good health and CMV-seronegative.

This rearrangement joins TRBV29-1 to TRBJ2-2, with a weak D call TRBD2 (6 bases). Per the germline V gene, CDR1 is SQVTM and CDR2 is ANQGSEA. V was cut by 1 base and J by 1 base, with 7 bases left in between. CDR3 length equals 14 residues. In DNA, the CDR3 is TGCAGCGTTGAAGTAGCGGAGAACACCGGGGAGCTGTTTTTT. Encoded protein: CSVEVAENTGELFF.

This clone was observed a handful of times. The gene calls are TRBV5-1 and TRBJ2-1; 14 positions match TRBD2. There are 16 residues in the CDR3. V lost 0 bases, J lost 6 bases, and 2 bases stayed unmatched. Germline V gene lookup returns CDR1 SGHRS and CDR2 YFSETQ. CDR3 nucleotide sequence: TGCGCCAGCAGCTTGGTCGGGACTAGCGGGAGCAATGAGCAGTTCTTC. Protein: CASSLVGTSGSNEQFF.

V gene TRBV4-1 combines with J gene TRBJ2-2; possible D gene TRBD2, 6 bases. CDR1 is MGHRA, CDR2 YSYEKL, per germline. The V and J ends lost 1 base and 5 bases respectively, with 17 bases between them. The length of the CDR3 is 17 residues. The CDR3 DNA reads as TGCGCCAGCAGCCAAGTTCCGACCGGGAGTTCAACCGGGGAGCTGTTTTTT. It is translated as CASSQVPTGSSTGELFF.

The chain uses TRBV27 and TRBJ2-7; TRBD2 matches 7 bases. Germline V lookup: CDR1 MNHEY, CDR2 SMNVEV (reference sequence). The length of the CDR3 is 18 residues. Trimming cost V 4 bases and J 5 bases; bases outside gene matches: 20. The CDR3 DNA is TGTGCCAGCAGTTCTTCTGACAAAATCGGGACTACCATAGACGAGCAGTACTTC. Its protein is CASSSSDKIGTTIDEQYF.

This chain connects TRBV27 to TRBJ2-7, with a tentative D call TRBD2 (5 bases). Looked up from germline, CDR1 is MNHEY and CDR2 is SMNVEV (reference sequence). This CDR3 is 14 amino acids long. V was shortened by 4 bases and J by 0 bases, with 10 bases between the two germline ends. The CDR3 DNA is TGTGCCAGCAGTTGGATAGGGAGCTCCTACGAGCAGTACTTC. Its translation is CASSWIGSSYEQYF.

This chain joins TRBV10-1 and TRBJ2-3, with 12 bases matching TRBD2. Germline-derived CDR1 and CDR2 are WNHNN and SYGVQD (reference sequence). V lost 4 bases, J lost 4 bases, and 9 bases stayed unmatched. The CDR3 has 17 amino acids. CDR3 amino acids: CASSGLTSGGPADTQYF. CDR3 coding DNA: TGCGCCAGCAGTGGACTTACTAGCGGGGGGCCCGCAGATACGCAGTATTTT.

The rearrangement joins TRBV6-1 to TRBJ1-5, with TRBD1 as a possible D gene (5 bases). Between the trimmed V and J ends, which lost 7 bases and 6 bases, there was a span of 13 bases. The CDR3 contains 13 residues. Germline assignment: CDR1 MNHNS and CDR2 SASEGT. In DNA form, the CDR3 reads TGTGCCAGCAATACCGCAGGGTTTCAGCCCCAGCATTTT. Encoded protein: CASNTAGFQPQHF.